This TCR beta chain was sequenced in a study of cytomegalovirus exposure and HLA in healthy donors. Study-wide points: Apparent HLA restriction characterized most CMV-associated TCR beta chains in a later analysis. Researchers had no immune exposure information except CMV serostatus available.

Unmatched junction bases numbered 9, after V lost 3 bases and J lost 6 bases. This CDR3 region has 15 residues. Germline-derived CDR1 and CDR2 are SGHTA and FQGNSA. Worth noting for this clone: The antigen remains undetermined.

In the PCR, 60 Vbeta and 13 Jbeta primers were used. The repertoire was sequenced with immunoSEQ multiplex PCR; TCRdb's copy has only in-frame clones and lacks some. The table lists about 160,000 clones, 75% to 85% of them singletons. The sample was PBMCs. The chain uses TRBV7-2 and TRBJ2-7; 9 nucleotides align to TRBD1. The sequence came from a woman aged 45-65 years in good health and CMV-seronegative. The CDR3 DNA is TGTGCCAGCAGCTTCTATCTAGGACAGGGGTCCGAGCAGTACTTC. Translated: CASSFYLGQGSEQYF. Variable domain in full (rest from reference TRBV7-2 and TRBJ2-7): GAGVSQSPSNKVTEKGKDVELRCDPISGHTALYWYRQSLGQGLEFLIYFQGNSAPDKSGLPSDRFSAERTGGSVSTLTIQRTQQEDSAVYLCASSFYLGQGSEQYFGPGTRLTVT.